This TCR beta chain comes out of a study of CD8 T cells in ankylosing spondylitis (TCRdb year 2017). At the level of the whole study: To find TCR variants linked to disease, the study profiled T cell receptor beta repertoires in ankylosing spondylitis patients and healthy donors. Peripheral blood was sampled, and synovial fluid was also collected from ankylosing spondylitis patients. The full study cohort comprised about 23 ankylosing spondylitis patients and roughly 100 healthy donors.

Study-level results and caveats: Some of the motif variants had been reported before in the synovial fluid and blood of reactive arthritis patients, a finding that suggests common disease-initiation mechanisms. Significant enrichment of the disease-linked clones was reported in matched synovial fluid samples from ankylosing spondylitis patients. A TCR beta motif made up of seven or eight highly homologous amino acid variants appeared to be characteristic of blood from ankylosing spondylitis patients. The disease-linked clones had a CD8+ phenotype and were found at relatively low frequencies in peripheral blood.

For sequencing, an Illumina HiSeq 2500 was employed. Quantitative 5'-RACE with molecular barcodes was used to prepare TCR beta libraries. From the authors' description of their analysis: To identify disease-linked TCR variants, a new computational method was used, one built on a probabilistic model of VDJ rearrangement. TCRdb redid the processing of the public reads, applying fastp at Q25 and MiXCR, and retained in-frame beta chains. Rows matching on CDR3 protein sequence are summarized as one entry with the most common DNA and genes. TCRdb, not the original authors, processed these V and J calls. This sample is represented by approximately 260,000 distinct CDR3 sequences; around 9.1% of them were singletons. Nearly 7% of the sample goes to the ten largest clones. This clonotype was seen many times. Its antigen is still unknown. Base quality data are lacking; no much larger clone is found one base away.

Sequencing input: blood, either unsorted or a sorted T cell fraction (not recorded which). The TCR sequence derives from a male donor with ankylosing spondylitis or in good health (not recorded which).

The CDR3 has the sequence CASSQGTGPYEQYF. Here is the DNA: TGTGCCAGCAGCCAAGGTACAGGTCCCTACGAGCAGTACTTC. The chain joins TRBV14 to TRBJ2-7; D gene: possibly TRBD1, on 5 matching bases. CDR3 length: 14 amino acids, cysteine to phenylalanine. The read is trimmed to its CDR3 DNA, 42 bases read in frame from base 1. Sequences SGHDN (CDR1) and FVKESK (CDR2) are obtained from the germline V gene. Cut back by 1 base and 2 bases, the V and J ends lie 9 bases apart. With the portions outside the CDR3 filled from the reference TRBV14 and TRBJ2-7 genes, the complete variable region becomes EAGVTQFPSHSVIEKGQTVTLRCDPISGHDNLYWYRRVMGKEIKFLLHFVKESKQDESGMPNNRFLAERTGGTYSTLKVQPAELEDSGVYFCASSQGTGPYEQYFGPGTRLTVT.